The 23 T cell receptor beta chains below all came from one sample that was sequenced in a study of cytomegalovirus exposure and HLA in healthy donors. 60 Vbeta and 13 Jbeta primers were used in PCR. The method was immunoSEQ multiplex PCR; TCRdb's version includes in-frame clones alone and lacks a portion of them. The table shows about 52,000 clones, with around 62% occurring only once. The sequencing sample was made of PBMCs. These receptors were taken from a human donor in good health.

The rearrangement joins TRBV7-8 to TRBJ2-7; perhaps TRBD2 as D (6 bases). CDR1 and CDR2 from the germline V gene are SGHVS and FQNEAQ. Deletions cut 5 bases from V and 0 bases from J, with 14 bases between. The CDR3 sequence is 15 residues long. The CDR3 region is CASSPRDLSSYEQYF. Here the CDR3 DNA reads TGTGCCAGCAGCCCTCGGGACTTAAGCTCCTACGAGCAGTACTTC.

The chain couples TRBV4-1 to TRBJ1-2, with TRBD1 matching over 12 bases. Germline CDR1 MGHRA, CDR2 YSYEKL. The CDR3 covers 16 residues. V was pared by 2 bases and J by 5 bases, with 6 bases of the junction left unmatched. CDR3 bases: TGCGCCAGCAGCCAATCACCGGGACAGGGGGCTTATGGCTACACCTTC. Amino acid sequence: CASSQSPGQGAYGYTF.

This rearrangement joins TRBV29-1 to TRBJ2-1, with D perhaps TRBD2 (5 bases). With 7 bases removed from V and 10 bases from J, the gap between germline ends came to 14 bases. CDR3 length equals 11 residues. Germline V gene sequence: CDR1 SQVTM, CDR2 ANQGSEA. The CDR3 DNA follows: TGCAGCGGCGGGTTCGTTCGGGAGCAGTTCTTC. Translated, it gives CSGGFVREQFF.

V is TRBV29-1 and J is TRBJ2-7; 7 nucleotides align to TRBD1. This CDR3 spans 12 amino acids. Germline loops: CDR1 SQVTM, CDR2 ANQGSEA. Losses at the gene ends were 3 bases for V and 5 bases for J; bases not matched to a gene: 4. CDR3 protein: CSVEGQLNEQYF. DNA of the CDR3: TGCAGCGTTGAGGGACAGCTTAACGAGCAGTACTTC.

This clone was observed a few times. Other DNA sequences in this specimen translate into the identical CDR3. The chain uses TRBV7-2 and TRBJ1-5; D not certain. The CDR3 runs 15 residues. The V end lost 1 base, the J end lost 0 bases, and 7 bases lay between the germline ends. Germline V gene data show CDR1 as SGHTA and CDR2 as FQGNSA. CDR3 in DNA: TGTGCCAGCAGCTTAGTTACTGATAGCAATCAGCCCCAGCATTTT. It is translated as CASSLVTDSNQPQHF.

The rearrangement links TRBV5-4 to TRBJ2-1, with D tentatively TRBD1 (6 bases). The V and J ends lost 3 bases and 2 bases respectively, with 9 bases between them. The CDR3 is made up of 14 amino acids. Germline CDR1 reads SGHNT; CDR2 reads YYREEE (reference sequence). CDR3 DNA: TGTGCCAGCAGCTCCCGGGACACCTACAATGAGCAGTTCTTC. This gives the protein CASSSRDTYNEQFF.

A few counts support this clone. Other nucleotide sequences in the sample specify the same CDR3. This chain connects TRBV9 to TRBJ2-1, with 9 bases identical to TRBD2. Germline loops: CDR1 SGDLS, CDR2 YYNGEE. V lost 0 bases to trimming and J lost 5 bases; unmatched junction nucleotides: 3. This CDR3 is 15 amino acids long. CDR3: CASSVVPSGDNEQFF. The CDR3 bases are TGTGCCAGCAGCGTAGTCCCTAGCGGGGACAATGAGCAGTTCTTC.

This clone was seen more than once but under ten times. This chain connects TRBV7-6 to TRBJ2-1, with 13 positions matching TRBD2. Trimming removed 3 bases from V and 10 bases from J; junction bases left unmatched: 6. The CDR3 loop spans 15 amino acids. Germline CDR1 is SGHVS and CDR2 is FNYEAQ. CDR3 sequence: CASSFGLAGVGEQFF. The CDR3 DNA reads as TGTGCCAGCAGCTTCGGACTAGCGGGGGTGGGAGAGCAGTTCTTC.

The chain has TRBV4-2 and TRBJ1-4; the D gene is possibly TRBD1 (5 bases). Germline values: CDR1 LGHNA, CDR2 YNFKEQ. This CDR3 has 15 residues. V lost 0 bases, J lost 8 bases, and 13 bases lay in between. The CDR3 sequence is CASSQEGREGEKLFF. CDR3 DNA sequence: TGTGCCAGCAGCCAAGAGGGCAGGGAAGGCGAAAAACTGTTTTTT.

This clone was observed a handful of times. CDR3 nucleotides: TGTGCCAGCAGCTTGTGGGGAGACAATGAGCAGTTCTTC. It yields the protein CASSLWGDNEQFF. The genes are TRBV5-8 and TRBJ2-1; perhaps TRBD2 as D (5 bases). In germline, CDR1 is SGHTS, CDR2 YDEGEE. The CDR3 totals 13 residues. V gave up 1 base and J gave up 5 bases, with 7 bases separating them.

The V and J genes are TRBV9 and TRBJ1-3, with 7 bases aligning to TRBD1. Germline loops: CDR1 SGDLS, CDR2 YYNGEE. CDR3 size: 17 residues. V lost 2 bases and J lost 0; bases outside the gene matches: 8. CDR3 in amino acids: CASSVIPGQLSGNTIYF. CDR3 coding DNA: TGTGCCAGCAGCGTTATACCGGGACAGCTCTCTGGAAACACCATATATTTT.

This clone was seen more than once but under ten times. The J gene is TRBJ1-1, the V gene TRBV4-1, with TRBD1 matching 9 bases. Trimming took 6 bases from V and 0 from J; bases not matched to a gene: 8. The CDR3 is made up of 16 amino acids. Germline V lookup: CDR1 MGHRA, CDR2 YSYEKL. This chain's CDR3 is CASSPGQGTLNTEAFF. The DNA of the CDR3 is TGCGCCAGCAGTCCTGGACAGGGGACCTTGAACACTGAAGCTTTCTTT.

This clone was picked up many times. The chain uses TRBV4-3 and TRBJ1-1; 7 bases fit TRBD1. The CDR3 consists of 15 residues. Germline V gene data show CDR1 as LGHNA and CDR2 as YSLEER. Unmatched junction bases numbered 8, after V lost 4 bases and J lost 3 bases. The CDR3 coding sequence is TGCGCCAGCAGCCCGTACAGGGGACTGGACACTGAAGCTTTCTTT. It is translated as CASSPYRGLDTEAFF.

V is TRBV5-6 and J is TRBJ1-2; TRBD1 agrees at 7 bases. The J segment lost 7 bases and the V segment lost 4 bases, leaving 13 bases of the junction unmatched. Per the germline V gene, CDR1 is SGHDT and CDR2 is YYEEEE. This CDR3 region has 15 residues. CDR3 DNA sequence: TGTGCCAGCAGCATAGAGGACAGGATCGATAGTGGCTACACCTTC. Translated: CASSIEDRIDSGYTF.

This clone was observed once. This rearrangement joins TRBV7-3 to TRBJ2-3; a possible D gene is TRBD1 (5 bases). V lost 1 base, J lost 0 bases, and 8 bases lay in between. CDR1 and CDR2 (germline): SGHTA, FQGTGA. CDR3 size: 15 residues. The CDR3 loop reads CASSLRGPSTDTQYF. The CDR3 coding sequence is TGTGCCAGCAGCTTAAGGGGCCCTAGCACAGATACGCAGTATTTT.

The rearrangement uses TRBV29-1 and TRBJ2-5; 7 positions agree with TRBD1. Trimming removed 5 bases from V and 3 bases from J; junction bases left unmatched: 12. This CDR3 spans 15 amino acids. Germline CDR1 reads SQVTM; CDR2 reads ANQGSEA. The CDR3 DNA reads TGCAGCGTTACGCGAACCGCCGACAGGGAAGAGACCCAGTACTTC. This encodes CSVTRTADREETQYF.

The genes are TRBV7-2 and TRBJ1-6; 8 nucleotides agree with TRBD1. This CDR3 is built from 13 residues. The ends lost 7 bases at V and 9 bases at J; junction bases unmatched: 5. Germline V gene sequence: CDR1 SGHTA, CDR2 FQGNSA. This CDR3 is CASTSDRGSPLHF. The DNA of the CDR3 is TGTGCCAGCACATCTGACAGGGGTTCACCCCTCCACTTT.

The rearrangement uses TRBV19 and TRBJ2-7, with 12 bases identical to TRBD2. The CDR3 length is 15 residues. CDR1 and CDR2 from the germline V gene are LNHDA and SQIVND (reference sequence). J was trimmed by 0 bases and V by 7 bases; bases with no gene match: 4. CDR3 sequence (DNA): TGTGCCAGTACCCGGACTAGCGGGGCCTCCTACGAGCAGTACTTC. Residues: CASTRTSGASYEQYF.

This clone was observed a handful of times. The chain employs TRBV7-3 and TRBJ2-1; maybe TRBD2 (5 bases). Trimming took off 5 bases at V and 4 bases at J, with 15 bases between the two ends. The CDR3 contains 15 residues. CDR1 is SGHTA, CDR2 FQGTGA, per germline. CDR3 protein: CASSTMMTTYNEQFF. The CDR3, as DNA: TGTGCCAGCAGCACCATGATGACTACTTACAATGAGCAGTTCTTC. The entire variable domain, with the rest obtained from reference TRBV7-3 and TRBJ2-1, is as follows: GAGVSQTPSNKVTEKGKYVELRCDPISGHTALYWYRQSLGQGPEFLIYFQGTGAADDSGLPNDRFFAVRPEGSVSTLKIQRTERGDSAVYLCASSTMMTTYNEQFFGPGTRLTVL.

This clone came up a few times. V and J are TRBV5-5 and TRBJ1-1; D is perhaps TRBD1 (6 bases). The CDR3 is 12 residues long. Per the germline V gene, CDR1 is SGHKS and CDR2 is YYEKEE (reference sequence). The ends were cut back, 4 bases at V and 14 bases at J, with 18 bases in the middle. The CDR3: CASSVQGSSWFF. The CDR3 DNA is TGTGCCAGCAGCGTACAGGGAAGTTCGTGGTTCTTT.

Here the CDR3 DNA reads TGCGCCAGCAGCTTCCTAGAGACCCAGTACTTC. Translated, it gives CASSFLETQYF. V usage is TRBV5-1 and J usage is TRBJ2-5; D remains unclear. V lost 2 bases and J lost 4, with 3 bases in between. The CDR3 extends over 11 amino acids. Germline V gene sequence: CDR1 SGHRS, CDR2 YFSETQ.

CDR3 DNA: TGTGCTAGTGGTTTGGGACAGGGAGTCAACGAGCAGTACTTC. Protein sequence: CASGLGQGVNEQYF. This chain connects TRBV12-5 to TRBJ2-7; 7 bases map to TRBD1. This CDR3 spans 14 amino acids. Trimming took 1 base from V and 5 from J; bases not matched to a gene: 5. CDR1 LGHNT and CDR2 FRNRAP come from the germline V gene.

The V gene is TRBV4-3, the J gene TRBJ2-7; the match to TRBD1 covers 8 bases. This CDR3 has 17 residues. Germline assignment: CDR1 LGHNA and CDR2 YSLEER. Germline trimming cut 2 bases from V and 0 bases from J; bases unmatched to any gene: 9. The CDR3 nucleotides are TGCGCCAGCAGCCAACACAGGGGGTTTTCGAGCTCCTACGAGCAGTACTTC. Its protein product is CASSQHRGFSSSYEQYF.